This entry describes one TCR beta chain. Its antigen remains unknown. The sample is drawn from a study of T cell responses to AZD1222 COVID-19 vaccine. Study outcomes and limitations: Spike-specific TCR breadth and depth rose after two AZD1222 doses.

Generated by immunoSEQ multiplex PCR, the TCRdb table keeps only in-frame clones and is missing some. In the table there are approximately 83,000 clones, about 89% of which are singletons. CDR1 and CDR2 (germline): SGDLS, YYNGEE. The CDR3 sequence is 14 residues long. The germline V and J ends were trimmed by 3 bases and 0 bases, with 9 bases remaining between them. This clonotype was sampled from an adult in good health. Sequences were derived from peripheral blood, sampled on day 0 of MenACWY control vaccination. This chain connects TRBV9 to TRBJ1-1, with D possibly TRBD1 on 5 matching bases. This CDR3 is CASSGTTVNTEAFF. CDR3 nucleotide sequence: TGTGCCAGCAGCGGGACGACAGTGAACACTGAAGCTTTCTTT.